The entry below gives a single T cell receptor beta chain sequence along with its context. The target antigen is unknown. The treatment denotes: approximately 18 received Ad26.COV2.S at low or high dose, single or two shots; 5 received placebo; per-sample allocation not given. Day 63 after the first injection of vaccine or placebo was the sampling time. Vaccination employed an Ad26 vector expressing the Wuhan-strain SARS-CoV-2 spike. The method was immunoSEQ multiplex PCR; TCRdb's version includes in-frame clones alone and lacks a portion of them. The sample shows some 240,000 clones, around 90% of them seen only once. The data are from a study of Ad26.COV2.S vaccination and SARS-CoV-2 variants. Study information: The Ad26.COV2.S arm of the COV1001 trial was where the donor was placed.

Study outcomes and limitations: Non-spike TCR breadth showed similarity between vaccine and placebo recipients. A substantial breadth of spike-specific CD8+ and CD4+ T cell responses after vaccination has been reported.

The germline V gene has CDR1 SGHNT and CDR2 YYREEE (reference sequence). This CDR3 comprises 16 residues. The germline V and J ends were trimmed by 4 bases and 5 bases, with 16 bases remaining between them. The receptor comes from a person aged 18 to 59 who received the Ad26.COV2.S COVID-19 vaccine or a placebo. The gene calls are TRBV5-4 and TRBJ1-6, with TRBD1 as a possible D gene (6 bases). The sequencing used peripheral blood, collected in a trial of Ad26.COV2.S vaccine versus placebo. The CDR3 loop reads CASSRQVPWDNSPLHF. Written as DNA, the CDR3 is TGTGCCAGCAGCCGACAGGTTCCATGGGATAATTCACCCCTCCACTTT.